The 16 T cell receptor beta chains below all came from one sample that was sequenced in a study of control samples from healthy donors and cancer patients. Only in-frame clones appear in the TCRdb table, and some are missing; sequencing was by immunoSEQ multiplex PCR. The repertoire holds about 160,000 clones, with nearly 96% as singletons. The sequenced sample was blood. The receptors originated from a woman aged 25 to 45 in good health.

This clone was seen only once. The chain couples TRBV10-3 to TRBJ1-2; D is possibly TRBD1 (5 bases). CDR3 length equals 15 residues. Germline CDR1 is ENHRY and CDR2 is SYGVKD. Trimming stripped 2 bases from V and 4 bases from J, with 14 bases between. The CDR3 reads CAISEERQGRYGYTF. Here the CDR3 DNA reads TGTGCCATCAGTGAGGAAAGGCAGGGACGCTATGGCTACACCTTC.

The rearrangement joins TRBV2 to TRBJ2-3, with D perhaps being TRBD1 or TRBD2 (5 bases each). The V gene lost 0 bases and the J gene lost 3 bases, with 13 bases spanning the gap. The CDR3 is 16 amino acids. The germline V gene has CDR1 SNHLY and CDR2 FYNNEI. The CDR3 DNA is TGTGCCAGCAGTGAAGCGCGAGGGGCGTTAACAGATACGCAGTATTTT. It encodes CASSEARGALTDTQYF.

This rearrangement joins TRBV7-3 to TRBJ2-1, with 12 bases lining up with TRBD2. CDR1 SGHTA and CDR2 FQGTGA come from the germline V gene. The V and J ends lost 5 bases and 8 bases, in that order; junction bases with no gene match: 7. CDR3 length: 15 residues. The DNA of the CDR3 is TGTGCCAGCAGCATGACTAGCGGGAGCCAAGATGAGCAGTTCTTC. Translating it yields CASSMTSGSQDEQFF. The variable domain in full, with the rest retrieved from reference TRBV7-3 and TRBJ2-1, is GAGVSQTPSNKVTEKGKYVELRCDPISGHTALYWYRQSLGQGPEFLIYFQGTGAADDSGLPNDRFFAVRPEGSVSTLKIQRTERGDSAVYLCASSMTSGSQDEQFFGPGTRLTVL.

The rearrangement links TRBV19 to TRBJ1-5, with D tentatively TRBD1 (6 bases). The germline gives CDR1 LNHDA, CDR2 SQIVND (reference sequence). The CDR3 has 13 amino acids. Trimming left V 7 bases short and J 9 bases short, with 16 bases between. As DNA, the CDR3 is TGTGCCAGTACCAACGGCAGGGGAATGCCCCAGCATTTT. Amino acids: CASTNGRGMPQHF.

DNA for the CDR3: TGTGCCAGCAGCGTTGGACAGGGTTTGTTTGGCTACACCTTC. It specifies CASSVGQGLFGYTF. The chain links TRBV9 to TRBJ1-2, with 8 nucleotides matching TRBD1. The length of the CDR3 is 14 residues. After removal of 2 bases from V and 7 bases from J, the junction contained 7 bases not matched to a gene. Germline lookup yields CDR1 SGDLS and CDR2 YYNGEE.

V usage is TRBV28 and J usage is TRBJ1-5; D is perhaps TRBD1 (5 bases). The V gene lost 6 bases and the J gene lost 0 bases, with 21 bases spanning the gap. CDR1 is MDHEN, CDR2 SYDVKM, per germline. The CDR3 covers 18 residues. As DNA, the CDR3 is TGTGCCAGCAGCCCCGTAGGGGAGAACCTGTTTAGCAATCAGCCCCAGCATTTT. Its protein is CASSPVGENLFSNQPQHF.

The rearrangement joins TRBV5-8 to TRBJ2-2; D is undetermined. CDR1 and CDR2 from the germline V gene are SGHTS and YDEGEE. The CDR3 sequence is 13 residues long. Trimming took 2 bases from V and 7 from J, leaving 9 bases between them. CDR3: CASSFLAVGELFF. For the CDR3, the DNA is TGTGCCAGCAGCTTTCTCGCGGTCGGGGAGCTGTTTTTT.

The chain links TRBV5-8 to TRBJ1-5; D is unclear. CDR1 and CDR2 from the germline V gene are SGHTS and YDEGEE. This CDR3 has 13 amino acids. V lost 2 bases, J lost 2 bases, and 5 bases lay in between. In DNA form, the CDR3 reads TGTGCCAGCAGCTTATGGGGCAATCAGCCCCAGCATTTT. It translates to CASSLWGNQPQHF.

This clone was recorded only once. This chain links TRBV29-1 with TRBJ1-2; D not resolved. V gave up 0 bases and J gave up 4 bases, with 9 bases separating them. Germline V gene sequence: CDR1 SQVTM, CDR2 ANQGSEA. CDR3 length: 13 residues. The CDR3 protein is CSVEDTSAYGYTF. For the CDR3, the DNA is TGCAGCGTTGAAGACACTTCCGCCTATGGCTACACCTTC.

This clone was detected once. This sequence joins TRBV12-3 or TRBV12-4 and TRBJ1-5, with 8 bases fitting TRBD1. The trim removed 6 bases at V and 7 bases at J, leaving 5 bases unmatched. The CDR3 length is 13 residues. This chain's CDR3 is CASSLTGEQPQHF. DNA of the CDR3: TGTGCCAGCAGCTTGACAGGGGAACAGCCCCAGCATTTT.

The chain combines TRBV11-3 with TRBJ1-2, with 7 bases aligning to TRBD1. Trimming took 5 bases from V and 11 from J; bases not matched to a gene: 32. The CDR3 extends over 20 amino acids. Germline V gene data show CDR1 as SGHNT and CDR2 as YENEEA. CDR3 coding DNA: TGTGCCAGCAGCCACCAAAAGACCCACCGCCCACACGGGGACAGCCACAGGTACACCTTC. This codes for CASSHQKTHRPHGDSHRYTF.

The chain combines TRBV28 with TRBJ2-2; the match to TRBD2 covers 9 bases. The length of the CDR3 is 16 residues. Per germline, CDR1 MDHEN and CDR2 SYDVKM. Unmatched junction bases numbered 8, after V lost 6 bases and J lost 3 bases. In DNA, the CDR3 is TGTGCCAGCAGCCTTAGCGGGAGTAGCGACACCGGGGAGCTGTTTTTT. Residues: CASSLSGSSDTGELFF. The variable domain in full, with the rest retrieved from reference TRBV28 and TRBJ2-2, is DVKVTQSSRYLVKRTGEKVFLECVQDMDHENMFWYRQDPGLGLRLIYFSYDVKMKEKGDIPEGYSVSREKKERFSLILESASTNQTSMYLCASSLSGSSDTGELFFGEGSRLTVL.

The chain has TRBV16 and TRBJ2-4; D might be TRBD1 (6 bases). The CDR3 spans 17 residues. From germline, CDR1 is KGHSY and CDR2 FQNENV. With 3 bases removed from V and 0 bases from J, the gap between germline ends came to 15 bases. The CDR3 bases are TGTGCCAGCAGCCAGAGACAGGATTCTCTAGCCAAAAACATTCAGTACTTC. Translated: CASSQRQDSLAKNIQYF.

The chain joins TRBV29-1 to TRBJ2-1, with TRBD2 matching 8 bases. Unmatched junction bases numbered 7, after V lost 2 bases and J lost 1 base. This CDR3 region has 16 residues. Germline loops: CDR1 SQVTM, CDR2 ANQGSEA. CDR3 sequence (DNA): TGCAGCGTTGAAAGACTAGCGATTCCATCCTACAATGAGCAGTTCTTC. It yields the protein CSVERLAIPSYNEQFF.

The V gene is TRBV25-1, the J gene TRBJ2-7; unclear D gene. CDR3 length: 12 amino acids. In germline, CDR1 is MGHDK, CDR2 SYGVNS. V lost 2 bases, J lost 3 bases, and 5 bases lay in between. CDR3: CASSEGVYEQYF. In DNA, the CDR3 is TGTGCCAGCAGTGAAGGGGTCTACGAGCAGTACTTC.

This clone was seen once. In DNA, the CDR3 is TGTGCCAGCAGCTTGGGGGACAGGGGGGTATCCTACGAGCAGTACTTC. Its translation: CASSLGDRGVSYEQYF. The rearrangement links TRBV5-4 to TRBJ2-7; 11 nucleotides agree with TRBD1. Germline CDR1 is SGHNT and CDR2 is YYREEE (reference sequence). This CDR3 is built from 16 residues. Trimming cost V 0 bases and J 1 base; bases outside gene matches: 3.